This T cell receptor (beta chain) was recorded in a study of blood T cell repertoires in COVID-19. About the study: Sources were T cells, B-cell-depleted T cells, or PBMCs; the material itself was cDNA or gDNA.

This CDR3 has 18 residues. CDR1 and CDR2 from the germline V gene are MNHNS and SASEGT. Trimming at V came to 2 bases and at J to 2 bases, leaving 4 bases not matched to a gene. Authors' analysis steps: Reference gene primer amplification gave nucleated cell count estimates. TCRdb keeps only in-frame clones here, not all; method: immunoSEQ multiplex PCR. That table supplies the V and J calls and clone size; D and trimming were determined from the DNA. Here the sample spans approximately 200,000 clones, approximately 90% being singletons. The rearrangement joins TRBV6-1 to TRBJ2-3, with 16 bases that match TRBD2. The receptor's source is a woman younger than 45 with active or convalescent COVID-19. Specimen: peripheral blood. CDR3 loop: CASSEQGLAGGTTDTQYF. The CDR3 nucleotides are TGTGCCAGCAGTGAACAGGGACTAGCGGGAGGGACCACAGATACGCAGTATTTT.